The rows below give T cell receptor beta chains drawn from one sample of a study of neurological immune-mediated disorders. TCRdb passed the 5' RACE reads through MiXCR, listing each CDR3 protein once. The table has around 26,000 distinct CDR3 sequences, over 3% seen once. Sequencing used PBMCs. These receptors were taken from a woman younger than 45 with multiple sclerosis. Each CDR3 is given without its conserved first and last residue. The D gene is left open where the match is weak. Size values are once, few and many counts, or a class for expanded clones, and some rows have none.

V gene,clone size,D gene,CDR3 protein
TRBV20-1,many,.,SASFRRETQY
TRBV18,few,.,ASSPGQRNTEAF
TRBV5-1,many,.,ASSLADGGNSPLH
TRBV7-2,many,TRBD1,ASSLNRGDTEAF
TRBV6-2/TRBV6-3,.,.,ASRRRELNTEAF
TRBV20-1,many,.,SARAQGHGYT
TRBV5-1,many,.,ASSVQVTGTDTQY
TRBV18,.,.,ASSQGLREKAF
TRBV20-1,many,.,SAKKGSSSYEQY
TRBV29-1,.,.,SVRGVGNNVDTQY
TRBV27,many,.,ASSPVVRQMNTEAF
TRBV20-1,many,TRBD2,SALSALGDYLYNEQF
TRBV20-1,many,.,SARLSGVKQF
TRBV5-6,medium-sized,.,ASSLWVKDTDTQY
TRBV6-6,many,.,ASIEVTGVGEKLF
TRBV2,many,.,ASTESPLDGYT
TRBV20-1,many,TRBD2,SARDSLAGDDEQY
TRBV4-2,many,.,ASSRELGVYEQY
TRBV20-1,.,TRBD1,SARGGGFGKTIY
TRBV4-1,many,TRBD2,ASSHKGGVRNEQF
TRBV5-1,many,.,ASSLTVSGELF
TRBV9,many,TRBD2,ASSERTSGGGTDTQY
TRBV7-2,many,.,ASSLGGGSNQPQH
TRBV5-1,many,TRBD1,ASRPPGGQNIQY
TRBV7-2,medium-sized,.,ASSHSVETSDYEQY
TRBV20-1,many,.,SAPRGPGNIQY
TRBV7-8,.,.,ASSLAIDQPQN
TRBV7-8,many,TRBD1,ASSLKGGPYEQY
TRBV6-5,many,.,ASGGRTYGYT
TRBV7-9,many,.,ASSLDGGPTDTQY
TRBV3-1,.,TRBD1,ASSLFKGAEGYT
TRBV9,medium-sized,.,ASSVIQGHGYT
TRBV12-3/TRBV12-4,many,.,ASSKGKAFEQY
TRBV9,few,.,ASSVASGNQPQN
TRBV4-1,many,.,ASSQVLDWPQDTQY
TRBV2,many,.,ASSVHYNEQF
TRBV12-3/TRBV12-4,many,.,ASSPPPGDTGELF
TRBV20-1,.,TRBD1,SARGSGTAYSPLS
TRBV6-2/TRBV6-3,many,TRBD1,ASTPGQGVNSPLH
TRBV7-2,many,TRBD1,ASSYRTGNEQF
TRBV20-1,many,.,SARDQGRWEAT
TRBV27,few,.,ASSFRGSNQPQN
TRBV9,many,.,ASSVVYGSPEAF
TRBV5-1,many,TRBD2,ASSRTSGYTGELF
TRBV20-1,many,.,SASAMNSGNTIY
TRBV24-1,.,TRBD1,ATSDLIRGIGTYEQY
TRBV5-1,many,.,ASSPTGTYEQY
TRBV20-1,many,.,SASPVGSHYEQY